This T cell receptor (beta chain) was identified during a study of regulatory T cells in long-lasting Graves disease. Notes on the study in general: Persistent-disease Graves' patients showed less TCR diversity than new cases. Shared public clonotypes totalled some 2,500 in persistent patients, compared with around 930 in new patients.

TCR beta libraries were built with iRepertoire HTBI primers and Arm-PCR of CDR3 regions. From the multiplex PCR reads, TCRdb called clonotypes with MiXCR, one entry per CDR3 protein. The profile shows hundreds of thousands of distinct CDR3 sequences, roughly 13% of them singletons. This CDR3 region has 14 residues. Trimming removed 4 bases from V and 4 bases from J, with 14 bases in between. Germline loops: CDR1 LNHNV, CDR2 YYDKDF (reference sequence). In its sample, this clonotype was seen a few times. Its antigen is as yet unknown. Regarding time point: newly diagnosed GD, antithyroid drugs for less than 3 months. PBMC RNA was the source of the TCR library. The same data also went into a second study, on T cells in Graves' hyperthyroidism and ophthalmopathy.

The sequence came from a man aged 25-45 years with Graves disease. The source was peripheral blood mononuclear cells (PBMCs), collected at new diagnosis, from a patient treated with antithyroid drugs. The chain recombines TRBV15 with TRBJ2-7; tentative D call: TRBD2 (6 bases). Written as DNA, the CDR3 is TGTGCCACCAGCATCAGGGACTTTGATTACGAGCAGTACTTC. It translates to CATSIRDFDYEQYF.